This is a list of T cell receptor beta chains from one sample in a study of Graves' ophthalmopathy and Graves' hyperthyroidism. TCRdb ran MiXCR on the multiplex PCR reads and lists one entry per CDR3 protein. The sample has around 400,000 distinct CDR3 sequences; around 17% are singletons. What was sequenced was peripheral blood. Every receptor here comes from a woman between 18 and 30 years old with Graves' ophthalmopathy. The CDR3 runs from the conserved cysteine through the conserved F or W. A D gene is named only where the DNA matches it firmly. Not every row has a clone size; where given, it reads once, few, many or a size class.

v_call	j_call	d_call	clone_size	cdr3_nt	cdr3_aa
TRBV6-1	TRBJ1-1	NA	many	TGTGCCAGCACAGGGCGTACTGAAGCTTTCTTT	CASTGRTEAFF
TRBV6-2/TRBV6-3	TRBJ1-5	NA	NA	TGTGCCAGCAGGGGCGATTATAGCAATCAGCCCCAGCATTTT	CASRGDYSNQPQHF
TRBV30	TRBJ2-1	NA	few	TGTGCCTGGAGTGTCGGGTTCCGGGGTGAGCAGTTCTTC	CAWSVGFRGEQFF
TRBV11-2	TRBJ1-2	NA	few	TGTGCCAGCAGCAACATCCGGACAGTAAAAAACTATGGCTACACCTTC	CASSNIRTVKNYGYTF
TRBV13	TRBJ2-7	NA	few	TGTGCCAGCAGCGGCGGGCTCAGCTCCTACGAGCAGTACTTC	CASSGGLSSYEQYF
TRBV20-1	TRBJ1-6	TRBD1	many	TGCAGTGCTATACAGGGGGATTCACCCCTCCACTTT	CSAIQGDSPLHF
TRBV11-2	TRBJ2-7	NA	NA	TGTGCCAGCAGCTTGTTCGAGGGGAACGAGCAGTACTTC	CASSLFEGNEQYF
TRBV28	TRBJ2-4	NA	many	TGTGCCAGCAGTTTAGGGGGGCCCAGGGCCAAAAACATTCAGTACTTC	CASSLGGPRAKNIQYF
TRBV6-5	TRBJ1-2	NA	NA	TGTGCCAGCAGTTACAACAGGGTCTATGGCTACACCTTC	CASSYNRVYGYTF
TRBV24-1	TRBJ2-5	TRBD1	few	TGTGCCACCAGTGACCCAAGGGGGCCACAAGAGACCCAGTACTTC	CATSDPRGPQETQYF
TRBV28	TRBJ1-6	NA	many	TGTGCCAGCAGGGGCGAGGACCGCTCCTATAATTCACCCCTCCACTTT	CASRGEDRSYNSPLHF
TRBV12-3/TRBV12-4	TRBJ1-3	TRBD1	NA	TGTGCCAGCAGATTCAGGGGGACCCTTAATGGAAACACCATATATTTT	CASRFRGTLNGNTIYF
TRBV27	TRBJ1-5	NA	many	TGTGCCAGCAGTTTCAGTGGACGGGACAATCAGCCCCAGCATTTT	CASSFSGRDNQPQHF
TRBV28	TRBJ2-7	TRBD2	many	TGTGCCAGCAGCCCCCCGGCGTGGGGGGGGATCCCCGAGCAGTACTTC	CASSPPAWGGIPEQYF
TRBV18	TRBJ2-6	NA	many	TGTGCCAGCTCACCACCGTCTGGGGCCAACGTCCTGACTTTC	CASSPPSGANVLTF
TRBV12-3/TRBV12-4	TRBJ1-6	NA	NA	TGTGCCAGCAGTTTTCAAGAGGCAGCTCGGTCACCCCTCCACTTT	CASSFQEAARSPLHF
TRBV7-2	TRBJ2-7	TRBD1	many	TGTGCCAGCAGACGTAGGACAGGGGGTGTCTACGAGCAGTACTTC	CASRRRTGGVYEQYF
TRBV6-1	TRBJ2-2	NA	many	TGTGCCAGCAGTGAGGGGTCCGACACCGGGGAGCTGTTTTTT	CASSEGSDTGELFF
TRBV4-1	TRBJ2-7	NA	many	TGCGCCAGCAGTCCATGGAACGTGGACGAGCAGTACTTC	CASSPWNVDEQYF
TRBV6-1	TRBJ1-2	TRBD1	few	TGTGCCAGCAGTGAAGTTTCAGGGGGCTTCTATGGCTACACCTTC	CASSEVSGGFYGYTF
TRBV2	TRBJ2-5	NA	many	TGTGCCAGCAGCCTCGAGACCCTGGGGGAGACCCAGTACTTC	CASSLETLGETQYF
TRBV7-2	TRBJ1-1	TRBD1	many	TGTGCCAGCAGCTTTTTACAGGGGGCCGTCACTGAAGCTTTCTTT	CASSFLQGAVTEAFF
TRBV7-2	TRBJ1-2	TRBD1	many	TGTGCCAGCAGCTTAGGACAGGGGATCAGTGGCTACACCTTC	CASSLGQGISGYTF
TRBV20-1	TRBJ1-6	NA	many	TGCAGTGCTACCCCCGGGTCACCCCTCCACTTT	CSATPGSPLHF
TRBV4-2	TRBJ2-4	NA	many	TGTGCCAGCAGCCGGGACACGGGCATTCAGTACTTC	CASSRDTGIQYF
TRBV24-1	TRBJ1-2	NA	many	TGTGCCACCAGTGATTTCCCGGCTCCCAACTATGGCTACACCTTC	CATSDFPAPNYGYTF
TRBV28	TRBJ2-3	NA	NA	TGTGCCAGCAGTCCGACCACAGACAACACAGATACGCAGTATTTT	CASSPTTDNTDTQYF
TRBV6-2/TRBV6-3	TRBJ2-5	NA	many	TGTGCCAGCAGTTACCCCCTCGGGCCAAGCGCGACCCAGTACTTC	CASSYPLGPSATQYF
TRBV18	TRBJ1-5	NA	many	TGTGCCAGCTCACCTGAGCGGTCACGGCTTCAGCCCCAGCATTTT	CASSPERSRLQPQHF
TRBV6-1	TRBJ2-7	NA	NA	TGTGCCAGCAGTGAACCGTCGACCTACGAGCAGTACTTC	CASSEPSTYEQYF
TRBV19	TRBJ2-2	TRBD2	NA	TGTGCCAGTTCCCCGCCGCCTAGCGGGTTGGCCACCGGGGAGCTGTTTTTT	CASSPPPSGLATGELFF
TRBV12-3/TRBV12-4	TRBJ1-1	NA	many	TGTGCCAGCCGGAAGCGGGGGCGTAACACTGAAGCTTTCTTT	CASRKRGRNTEAFF
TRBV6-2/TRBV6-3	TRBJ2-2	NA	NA	TGTGCCAGCTCGTATGGGGGCTACACCGGGGAGCTGTTTTTT	CASSYGGYTGELFF
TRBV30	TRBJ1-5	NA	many	TGTGCCTGGAGTGAGGGGGGACAAAATCAGCCCCAGCATTTT	CAWSEGGQNQPQHF
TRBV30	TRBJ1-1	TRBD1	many	TGTGCCTGGGACAGGGAGACCACTGAAGCTTTCTTT	CAWDRETTEAFF
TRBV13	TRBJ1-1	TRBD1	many	TGTGCCAGCAGCTCGGGACAGGGCCGCATGAACACTGAAGCTTTCTTT	CASSSGQGRMNTEAFF
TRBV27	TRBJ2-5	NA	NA	TGTGCCAGCAGTTCAGTAACTAGTGCGGAGACCCAGTACTTC	CASSSVTSAETQYF
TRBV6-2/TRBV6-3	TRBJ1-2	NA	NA	TGTGCCGGCAGTTCCGGGGTATGGGCTAACGATGGCTACACCTTC	CAGSSGVWANDGYTF
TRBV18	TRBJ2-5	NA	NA	TGTGCCAGCTCACCACAGAGAGAGACCCAGTACTTC	CASSPQRETQYF
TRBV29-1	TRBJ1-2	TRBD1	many	TGCAGCGTGCCTCCAGGGGGTACTAACTATGGCTACACCTTC	CSVPPGGTNYGYTF
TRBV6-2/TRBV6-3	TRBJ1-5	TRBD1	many	TGTGCCAGCAGTTCGAGGCAGGACAGGCAGAATCAGCCCCAGCATTTT	CASSSRQDRQNQPQHF
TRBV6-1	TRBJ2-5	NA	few	TGTGCCAGCAGTGATGATTCCCAGGGGAGGCGTGGGACCCAGTACTTC	CASSDDSQGRRGTQYF
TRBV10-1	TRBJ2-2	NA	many	TGCGCCAGCAGTGAGGGGGACTTCAACACCGGGGAGCTGTTTTTT	CASSEGDFNTGELFF
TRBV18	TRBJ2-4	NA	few	TGTGCCAGCTCACCACCGGAGGGGATCGCCAAAAACATTCAGTACTTC	CASSPPEGIAKNIQYF
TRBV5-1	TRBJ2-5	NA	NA	TGCGCCAGCAGGTCGGCTCCATTAGGGGGGGCAGAGACCCAGTACTTC	CASRSAPLGGAETQYF
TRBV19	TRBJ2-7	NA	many	TGTGCCAGTAGTATCGTAGGCGGTGACGAGCAGTACTTC	CASSIVGGDEQYF
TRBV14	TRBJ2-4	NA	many	TGTGCCAGCAGCCAACCGGGACCGCCATGGATAGCCAAAAACATTCAGTACTTC	CASSQPGPPWIAKNIQYF
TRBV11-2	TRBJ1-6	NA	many	TGTGCCAGCAGATCCGGACAGATTGACAATTCACCCCTCCACTTT	CASRSGQIDNSPLHF
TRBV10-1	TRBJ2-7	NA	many	TGCGCCAGCAGTGTTAGAGGGGGTTACGAGCAGTACTTC	CASSVRGGYEQYF
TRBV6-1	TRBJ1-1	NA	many	TGTGCCAGCAGTGATTTGTCAGGGAACACTGAAGCTTTCTTT	CASSDLSGNTEAFF
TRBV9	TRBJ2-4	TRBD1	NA	TGTGCCAGCAGCGTAGCTCCGACAGGGTTGCAGGACATTCAGTACTTC	CASSVAPTGLQDIQYF
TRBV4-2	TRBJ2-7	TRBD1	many	TGTGCCAGCAGCCAGGAAGGGACAGGGGCCGCCTACGAGCAGTACTTC	CASSQEGTGAAYEQYF
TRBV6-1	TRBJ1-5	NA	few	TGTGCCAGCAGTCCTTCCACCGGGAGAGGCAATCAGCCCCAGCATTTT	CASSPSTGRGNQPQHF
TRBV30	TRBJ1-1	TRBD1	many	TGTGCCTGGAGGCACAGGGGATCGAACACTGAAGCTTTCTTT	CAWRHRGSNTEAFF
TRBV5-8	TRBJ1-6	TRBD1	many	TGTGCCAGCAACACGGGACAGGGGTATAATTCACCCCTCCACTTT	CASNTGQGYNSPLHF